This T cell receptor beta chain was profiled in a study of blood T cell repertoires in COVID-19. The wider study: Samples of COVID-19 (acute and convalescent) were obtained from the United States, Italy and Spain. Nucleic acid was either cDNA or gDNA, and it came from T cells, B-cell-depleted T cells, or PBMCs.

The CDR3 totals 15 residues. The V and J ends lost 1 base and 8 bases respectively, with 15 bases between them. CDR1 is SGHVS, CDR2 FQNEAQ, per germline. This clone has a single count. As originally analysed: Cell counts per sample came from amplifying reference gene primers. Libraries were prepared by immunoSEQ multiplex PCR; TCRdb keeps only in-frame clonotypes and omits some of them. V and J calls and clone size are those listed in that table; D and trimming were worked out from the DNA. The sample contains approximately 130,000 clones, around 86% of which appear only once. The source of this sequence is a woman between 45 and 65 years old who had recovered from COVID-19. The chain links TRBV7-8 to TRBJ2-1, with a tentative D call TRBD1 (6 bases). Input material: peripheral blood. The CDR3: CASSLVGTDSDEQFF. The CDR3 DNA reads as TGTGCCAGCAGCTTAGTCGGGACGGACAGCGATGAGCAGTTCTTC.